Detailed here is one TCR beta chain. Its antigen is unidentified. The CDR3 length is 14 residues. Germline CDR1 and CDR2: LNHDA and SQIVND (reference sequence). Trimming took 10 bases from V and 6 from J; bases not matched to a gene: 13. The data stem from a study of T cell responses to AZD1222 COVID-19 vaccine. General study points: Vaccine-associated CD4 TCRs spanned spike, dominant at 160-218 and 743-854. Repertoire sampling occurred only after the peak T cell response. Targeting of unmutated variant regions was reportedly seen in nearly half of spike-specific TCRs.

Sequenced by immunoSEQ multiplex PCR; TCRdb stores in-frame clones only, minus some. Found here are about 94,000 clones, about 85% of them singletons; the top ten hold 4.5% to 5%. This chain connects TRBV19 to TRBJ1-2; TRBD1 matches 8 bases. This TCR derives from an adult who received the AZD1222 COVID-19 vaccine. The sample was peripheral blood, taken 28 days after the second AZD1222 dose. The CDR3 loop reads CATSLTGVIHGYTF. DNA of the CDR3: TGTGCCACCTCGCTGACAGGGGTCATCCATGGCTACACCTTC.